These T cell receptor beta chains were read from a single sample in a study of CD8+ T cells in alopecia areata. Profiling relied on immunoSEQ multiplex PCR, and the TCRdb table lists in-frame clones only, not all of them. The data hold around 120,000 clones, with around 53% observed a single time. This specimen consisted of CD4+ T cells sorted from blood, obtained at week 4, from a patient treated with tofacitinib. The origin of the receptors is a human donor with alopecia areata. Each CDR3 is given with its conserved first and last residue. D genes are given only for firm matches. A clone size is listed for some rows: how often the clone was seen (once, few, many), or a class if it is expanded.

d_call: NA
j_call: TRBJ2-6
clone_size: few
v_call: TRBV18
cdr3_nt: TGTGCCAGCTCACCACGTTTTGACTCTGGGGCCAACGTCCTGACTTTC
cdr3_aa: CASSPRFDSGANVLTF

d_call: NA
j_call: TRBJ2-3
clone_size: few
v_call: TRBV29-1
cdr3_nt: TGCAGCGTCGAGCGCACCGGAGGAGATACGCAGTATTTT
cdr3_aa: CSVERTGGDTQYF

d_call: TRBD2
j_call: TRBJ2-1
clone_size: few
v_call: TRBV2
cdr3_nt: TGTGCCAGCAGTACTAGCGGACACAATGAGCAGTTCTTC
cdr3_aa: CASSTSGHNEQFF

d_call: NA
j_call: TRBJ1-6
clone_size: NA
v_call: TRBV30
cdr3_nt: TGTGCCTGGAACCGACGGGGGGTCTATAATTCACCCCTCCACTTT
cdr3_aa: CAWNRRGVYNSPLHF

d_call: NA
j_call: TRBJ2-2
clone_size: NA
v_call: TRBV5-1
cdr3_nt: TGCGCCACCAATCGGGCGGGGCTGAACACCGGGGAGCTGTTTTTT
cdr3_aa: CATNRAGLNTGELFF

d_call: NA
j_call: TRBJ2-7
clone_size: few
v_call: TRBV2
cdr3_nt: TGTGCCAGCAGTGGAGTCGGACAGTCCTACGAGCAGTACTTC
cdr3_aa: CASSGVGQSYEQYF

d_call: TRBD1
j_call: TRBJ1-1
clone_size: few
v_call: TRBV2
cdr3_nt: TGTGCCAGCAGGACAGGGGGCACGAACACTGAAGCTTTCTTT
cdr3_aa: CASRTGGTNTEAFF

d_call: NA
j_call: TRBJ1-5
clone_size: NA
v_call: TRBV2
cdr3_nt: TGTGCCAGCAGTGAAGACCGCAATCAGCCCCAGCATTTT
cdr3_aa: CASSEDRNQPQHF

d_call: NA
j_call: TRBJ2-5
clone_size: NA
v_call: TRBV9
cdr3_nt: TGTGCCAGCAGCGTGAGCGGACAAGAGACCCAGTACTTC
cdr3_aa: CASSVSGQETQYF

d_call: NA
j_call: TRBJ1-5
clone_size: few
v_call: TRBV7-2
cdr3_nt: TGTGCCAGCAGCTTATACGGACGCAATCAGCCCCAGCATTTT
cdr3_aa: CASSLYGRNQPQHF

d_call: TRBD1
j_call: TRBJ2-3
clone_size: NA
v_call: TRBV29-1
cdr3_nt: TGCAGCGTCCTACGACAGGGGAACACAGATACGCAGTATTTT
cdr3_aa: CSVLRQGNTDTQYF

d_call: NA
j_call: TRBJ2-1
clone_size: NA
v_call: TRBV27
cdr3_nt: TGTGCCAGCAGTACGCTCAGGGGACCCTCCCCCAATGAGCAGTTCTTC
cdr3_aa: CASSTLRGPSPNEQFF

d_call: NA
j_call: TRBJ2-5
clone_size: few
v_call: TRBV5-1
cdr3_nt: TGCGCCAGCAGCTTGACTGCTGAGGTTGAGACCCAGTACTTC
cdr3_aa: CASSLTAEVETQYF

d_call: NA
j_call: TRBJ2-6
clone_size: NA
v_call: TRBV18
cdr3_nt: TGTGCCAGCTCACTTCACCACTCTGGGGCCAACGTCCTGACTTTC
cdr3_aa: CASSLHHSGANVLTF

d_call: NA
j_call: TRBJ2-7
clone_size: NA
v_call: TRBV18
cdr3_nt: TGTGCCAGCTCACCAGCGGGCCCCACTACGGTGCAGTACTTC
cdr3_aa: CASSPAGPTTVQYF

d_call: TRBD2
j_call: TRBJ2-5
clone_size: NA
v_call: TRBV30
cdr3_nt: TGTGCCTCGACGCGGGGGGTTCAAGAGACCCAGTACTTC
cdr3_aa: CASTRGVQETQYF

d_call: TRBD1
j_call: TRBJ2-7
clone_size: NA
v_call: TRBV30
cdr3_nt: TGTGCCTGGAGTGTCCGACAGGGGGCCTACGAGCAGTACTTC
cdr3_aa: CAWSVRQGAYEQYF

d_call: NA
j_call: TRBJ1-1
clone_size: NA
v_call: TRBV25-1
cdr3_nt: TGTGCCAGCAGCCACGGCGGTCCGGAAGCTTTCTTT
cdr3_aa: CASSHGGPEAFF

d_call: NA
j_call: TRBJ2-5
clone_size: NA
v_call: TRBV27
cdr3_nt: TGTGCCAGCAGTTTTATCGGCAAGCTCCAAGAGACCCAGTACTTC
cdr3_aa: CASSFIGKLQETQYF

d_call: NA
j_call: TRBJ1-5
clone_size: NA
v_call: TRBV7-6
cdr3_nt: TGTGCCAGCAGCCCCCGCCCACGGGGGGCTAATCAGCCCCAGCATTTT
cdr3_aa: CASSPRPRGANQPQHF

d_call: TRBD2
j_call: TRBJ2-3
clone_size: few
v_call: TRBV10-3
cdr3_nt: TGTGCCATCAGTGGAGTCAGGGCACTGGGACTACCCCGCACAGATACGCAGTATTTT
cdr3_aa: CAISGVRALGLPRTDTQYF

d_call: NA
j_call: TRBJ1-2
clone_size: NA
v_call: TRBV27
cdr3_nt: TGTGCCAGTTCAACAGGGTACGGCTACACCTTC
cdr3_aa: CASSTGYGYTF

d_call: TRBD2
j_call: TRBJ2-7
clone_size: NA
v_call: TRBV30
cdr3_nt: TGTGCCTGGAGTGACCCTAGCGGGGATACCTACGAGCAGTACTTC
cdr3_aa: CAWSDPSGDTYEQYF

d_call: TRBD2
j_call: TRBJ2-3
clone_size: NA
v_call: TRBV2
cdr3_nt: TGTGCCAGCAGGAGGGGGGTAGCGGGGACTAGCACAGATACGCAGTATTTT
cdr3_aa: CASRRGVAGTSTDTQYF

d_call: NA
j_call: TRBJ2-1
clone_size: few
v_call: TRBV5-6
cdr3_nt: TGTGCCAGCAGACCCTTAGCGGAGGGGACAAAGGGTGAGCAGTTCTTC
cdr3_aa: CASRPLAEGTKGEQFF

d_call: NA
j_call: TRBJ2-1
clone_size: NA
v_call: TRBV29-1
cdr3_nt: TGCAGCGTTGGTCCTTTGATGTACAATGAGCAGTTCTTC
cdr3_aa: CSVGPLMYNEQFF

d_call: NA
j_call: TRBJ2-7
clone_size: NA
v_call: TRBV30
cdr3_nt: TGTGCCTGGACGGGTAATTCCTACGAGCAGTACTTC
cdr3_aa: CAWTGNSYEQYF

d_call: NA
j_call: TRBJ2-7
clone_size: NA
v_call: TRBV11-2
cdr3_nt: TGTGCCAGCAGCTTTAGGGGGGGAAGCTCCTACGAGCAGTACTTC
cdr3_aa: CASSFRGGSSYEQYF

d_call: NA
j_call: TRBJ2-2
clone_size: NA
v_call: TRBV6-1
cdr3_nt: TGTGCCAGCAGATCTGGGGACACCGGGGAGCTGTTTTTT
cdr3_aa: CASRSGDTGELFF

d_call: TRBD1
j_call: TRBJ2-7
clone_size: NA
v_call: TRBV25-1
cdr3_nt: TGTGCCAGCAGTAGTAGACAGGGTACCTACGAGCAGTACTTC
cdr3_aa: CASSSRQGTYEQYF

d_call: NA
j_call: TRBJ1-1
clone_size: NA
v_call: TRBV5-1
cdr3_nt: TGCGCCAGCAGCCCCCGGGCGAACACTGAAGCTTTCTTT
cdr3_aa: CASSPRANTEAFF

d_call: NA
j_call: TRBJ1-1
clone_size: NA
v_call: TRBV29-1
cdr3_nt: TGCAGCGGAAGCGGGGGTAACACTGAAGCTTTCTTT
cdr3_aa: CSGSGGNTEAFF

d_call: NA
j_call: TRBJ1-4
clone_size: NA
v_call: TRBV7-9
cdr3_nt: TGTGCTATAGGAGGCTCAACTAATGAAAAACTGTTTTTT
cdr3_aa: CAIGGSTNEKLFF

d_call: NA
j_call: TRBJ2-5
clone_size: NA
v_call: TRBV5-1
cdr3_nt: TGCGCCAGCAGCTTGAGGGACTCCCCCGAGGAGACCCAGTACTTC
cdr3_aa: CASSLRDSPEETQYF

d_call: NA
j_call: TRBJ2-5
clone_size: NA
v_call: TRBV5-4
cdr3_nt: TGTGCCAGCAGCCGGACGGAACAAGAGACCCAGTACTTC
cdr3_aa: CASSRTEQETQYF

d_call: TRBD2
j_call: TRBJ2-7
clone_size: NA
v_call: TRBV30
cdr3_nt: TGTGCCTGGAGACGTAGCGGGAGGGCCCCCTACGAGCAGTACTTC
cdr3_aa: CAWRRSGRAPYEQYF

d_call: TRBD1
j_call: TRBJ2-7
clone_size: NA
v_call: TRBV5-1
cdr3_nt: TGCGCCAGCAGCTTAAGTGGGGGACAGGGCTACGAGCAGTACTTC
cdr3_aa: CASSLSGGQGYEQYF

d_call: TRBD2
j_call: TRBJ2-7
clone_size: NA
v_call: TRBV4-2
cdr3_nt: TGTGCCAGCAGCCAAGATAGAGGTTGGGGGGGATTAAGCTCCTACGAGCAGTACTTC
cdr3_aa: CASSQDRGWGGLSSYEQYF

d_call: NA
j_call: TRBJ2-1
clone_size: NA
v_call: TRBV5-6
cdr3_nt: TGTGCCAGCAGCTTCACTGTTGAGCAGTTCTTC
cdr3_aa: CASSFTVEQFF

d_call: NA
j_call: TRBJ1-5
clone_size: few
v_call: TRBV7-9
cdr3_nt: TGTGCCAGCAGCCTCAACACCAATCAGCCCCAGCATTTT
cdr3_aa: CASSLNTNQPQHF

d_call: TRBD1
j_call: TRBJ2-7
clone_size: few
v_call: TRBV9
cdr3_nt: TGTGCCAGCAGCGTAGGCCTGTCCCACAGGGGACCGAGCGAGCAGTACTTC
cdr3_aa: CASSVGLSHRGPSEQYF

d_call: NA
j_call: TRBJ1-2
clone_size: NA
v_call: TRBV14
cdr3_nt: TGTGCCAGCAGCCAAGATAGGCGCGGCTACACCTTC
cdr3_aa: CASSQDRRGYTF